One and the same sample provided the 29 T cell receptor beta chains below, sequenced in a study of shared clonotypes between healthy human individuals. Clones were sequenced by immunoSEQ multiplex PCR, and TCRdb holds only the in-frame ones, with some missing. This sample has over 1.4 million clones, with approximately 96% found just once. The sample comprised naive CD4+ T cells sorted from blood. This sample's subset: CD45RA+ positively selected. The receptors here all came from a man under 40 in good health.

The chain uses TRBV5-4 and TRBJ1-2, with TRBD1 as a possible D gene (6 bases). Germline-derived CDR1 and CDR2 are SGHNT and YYREEE (reference sequence). Trimming removed 0 bases at V and 3 bases at J, with 12 bases between. This CDR3 has 15 residues. The CDR3: CASSLEGGQDYGYTF. The CDR3 DNA sequence: TGTGCCAGCAGCTTGGAGGGGGGGCAGGACTATGGCTACACCTTC.

The chain couples TRBV5-1 to TRBJ2-5; weak D call: TRBD1 (6 bases). Germline V gene lookup returns CDR1 SGHRS and CDR2 YFSETQ. Trimming pared 4 bases from V and 5 bases from J, leaving 15 bases between. This CDR3 has 14 residues. The CDR3 region is CASSLQGPAETQYF. DNA of the CDR3: TGCGCCAGCAGCCTACAGGGTCCTGCGGAGACCCAGTACTTC.

This chain joins TRBV7-9 and TRBJ2-7; D unclear. The CDR3 is 14 residues long. The V gene lost 2 bases and the J gene lost 7 bases, with 15 bases spanning the gap. Looked up from germline, CDR1 is SEHNR and CDR2 is FQNEAQ (reference sequence). CDR3 coding DNA: TGTGCCAGCAGCTTACTCCAGGAATTAGGGGAGCAGTACTTC. The encoded protein is CASSLLQELGEQYF.

The CDR3 sequence is CASSGSDRVNYNEQFF. The CDR3 nucleotides are TGTGCCAGCAGTGGCTCGGACAGGGTAAACTACAATGAGCAGTTCTTC. This chain connects TRBV28 to TRBJ2-1; the match to TRBD1 covers 8 bases. V gave up 5 bases and J gave up 3 bases; unmatched junction bases: 9. Germline lookup yields CDR1 MDHEN and CDR2 SYDVKM. The CDR3 has 16 residues.

V is TRBV7-9 and J is TRBJ2-1; 10 nucleotides line up with TRBD2. The junction had 3 bases not matched to a gene; V was cut back by 1 base and J by 12 bases. Germline V gene data show CDR1 as SEHNR and CDR2 as FQNEAQ (reference sequence). The CDR3 loop spans 13 amino acids. CDR3 DNA: TGTGCCAGCAGCTTAGGGGTAGCGGGAGGGCAGTTCTTC. Translated, it gives CASSLGVAGGQFF. Variable domain in full (rest from reference TRBV7-9 and TRBJ2-1): DTGVSQNPRHKITKRGQNVTFRCDPISEHNRLYWYRQTLGQGPEFLTYFQNEAQLEKSRLLSDRFSAERPKGSFSTLEIQRTEQGDSAMYLCASSLGVAGGQFFGPGTRLTVL.

For this clone: The same CDR3 can be traced to other DNA sequences in this sample. The chain joins TRBV9 to TRBJ2-5; maybe TRBD1 (7 bases). V gave up 1 base and J gave up 4 bases, with 11 bases separating them. Germline assignment: CDR1 SGDLS and CDR2 YYNGEE. CDR3 size: 14 residues. CDR3 protein: CASSVRQGGETQYF. CDR3 nucleotide sequence: TGTGCCAGCAGCGTAAGACAGGGAGGAGAGACCCAGTACTTC. Full variable domain (missing parts from reference TRBV9 and TRBJ2-5): DSGVTQTPKHLITATGQRVTLRCSPRSGDLSVYWYQQSLDQGLQFLIQYYNGEERAKGNILERFSAQQFPDLHSELNLSSLELGDSALYFCASSVRQGGETQYFGPGTRLLVL.

The V call is TRBV19, the J call TRBJ1-2, with a possible D match to TRBD1 (6 bases). Per germline, CDR1 LNHDA and CDR2 SQIVND (reference sequence). Trimming shortened V by 3 bases and J by 4 bases, and 12 bases separated the two germline ends. This CDR3 is 14 amino acids long. CDR3 in DNA: TGTGCCAGTAGTATCTCGGACAGAAGCTATGGCTACACCTTC. Translated, it gives CASSISDRSYGYTF.

The DNA for the CDR3 is TGTGCCAGCAGTCCCTTGGGGAGCTCTGGAAACACCATATATTTT. Translating it yields CASSPLGSSGNTIYF. J is TRBJ1-3 and V is TRBV28; D call uncertain. Germline V lookup: CDR1 MDHEN, CDR2 SYDVKM. The V end lost 5 bases, the J end lost 0 bases, and 11 bases lay between the germline ends. This CDR3 comprises 15 residues. Supplemented by reference TRBV28 and TRBJ1-3, the full variable domain reads DVKVTQSSRYLVKRTGEKVFLECVQDMDHENMFWYRQDPGLGLRLIYFSYDVKMKEKGDIPEGYSVSREKKERFSLILESASTNQTSMYLCASSPLGSSGNTIYFGEGSWLTVV.

This CDR3 reads CASSSGTGDLRAFF. CDR3 sequence (DNA): TGTGCCAGCAGCTCCGGGACAGGGGACTTACGTGCTTTCTTT. The chain carries TRBV6-6 and TRBJ1-1, with 10 nucleotides matching TRBD1. From germline, CDR1 is MNHNY and CDR2 SVGAGI (reference sequence). J was trimmed by 11 bases and V by 6 bases; bases with no gene match: 12. The CDR3 extends over 14 amino acids.

The V gene is TRBV5-1, the J gene TRBJ1-1, with 8 bases lining up with TRBD1. The CDR3 is 14 amino acids. In germline, CDR1 is SGHRS, CDR2 YFSETQ. Germline trimming cut 3 bases from V and 5 bases from J; bases unmatched to any gene: 6. The DNA for the CDR3 is TGCGCCAGCAGCTCATCTACAGGGGGGACTGAAGCTTTCTTT. Translating it yields CASSSSTGGTEAFF.

The V and J genes are TRBV5-1 and TRBJ2-7; D not certain. Trimming pared 0 bases from V and 5 bases from J, leaving 15 bases between. The germline CDR1 and CDR2 sequences are SGHRS and YFSETQ. The CDR3 sequence is 15 residues long. CDR3 protein: CASSLGVTVLDEQYF. In DNA, the CDR3 is TGCGCCAGCAGCTTGGGAGTTACAGTGCTGGACGAGCAGTACTTC. Full variable domain (outside the CDR3, taken from reference TRBV5-1 and TRBJ2-7): KAGVTQTPRYLIKTRGQQVTLSCSPISGHRSVSWYQQTPGQGLQFLFEYFSETQRNKGNFPGRFSGRQFSNSRSEMNVSTLELGDSALYLCASSLGVTVLDEQYFGPGTRLTVT.

This chain uses TRBV7-2 with TRBJ2-4; no firm D call. The length of the CDR3 is 15 residues. Germline CDR1 is SGHTA and CDR2 is FQGNSA. Deletions cut 2 bases from V and 1 base from J, with 9 bases between. DNA of the CDR3: TGTGCCAGCAGCTTACATACATTGGCCAAAAACATTCAGTACTTC. Translating gives CASSLHTLAKNIQYF.

The V and J genes are TRBV5-4 and TRBJ2-1, with a weak D call TRBD2 (5 bases). The CDR3 has 12 amino acids. Germline CDR1 is SGHNT and CDR2 is YYREEE (reference sequence). Trimming took 4 bases from V and 10 from J, leaving 12 bases between them. The CDR3 DNA sequence: TGTGCCAGCAGCCCCCGATCGGGGGAGCAGTTCTTC. Protein sequence: CASSPRSGEQFF.

The J gene is TRBJ2-2, the V gene TRBV7-3, with D unclear. The CDR3 spans 14 residues. V was pared by 1 base and J by 1 base, with 4 bases between. Germline CDR1 SGHTA, CDR2 FQGTGA. The CDR3 coding sequence is TGTGCCAGCAGCTTAAACAAGAACACCGGGGAGCTGTTTTTT. It encodes CASSLNKNTGELFF. Based on the CDR3 plus reference TRBV7-3 and TRBJ2-2, the full variable domain is GAGVSQTPSNKVTEKGKYVELRCDPISGHTALYWYRQSLGQGPEFLIYFQGTGAADDSGLPNDRFFAVRPEGSVSTLKIQRTERGDSAVYLCASSLNKNTGELFFGEGSRLTVL.

This sequence joins TRBV6-6 and TRBJ2-7; weak D call: TRBD2 (6 bases). The CDR3 is 11 residues long. Germline CDR1 is MNHNY and CDR2 is SVGAGI (reference sequence). The V and J ends lost 5 bases and 10 bases respectively, with 12 bases between them. In DNA form, the CDR3 reads TGTGCCAGCAGTGTGGGGACTCCTCAGTACTTC. It is translated as CASSVGTPQYF.

This sequence joins TRBV19 and TRBJ1-5, with no clear D. CDR3 length: 12 amino acids. In germline, CDR1 is LNHDA, CDR2 SQIVND (reference sequence). V lost 2 bases, J lost 6 bases, and 5 bases lay in between. The CDR3 region is CASSILFQPQHF. CDR3 sequence (DNA): TGTGCCAGTAGTATATTGTTTCAGCCCCAGCATTTT.

The chain employs TRBV27 and TRBJ2-5; 9 bases agree with TRBD1. The CDR3 sequence is 14 residues long. J lost 6 bases, V lost 4 bases, and 6 bases had no gene match. Germline lookup yields CDR1 MNHEY and CDR2 SMNVEV (reference sequence). In DNA, the CDR3 is TGTGCCAGCAGTTCACAGGGACAGGGAAAGACCCAGTACTTC. Its protein product is CASSSQGQGKTQYF.

This sequence joins TRBV4-2 and TRBJ2-5; D gene uncertain. V was pared by 3 bases and J by 0 bases, with 14 bases between. Per the germline V gene, CDR1 is LGHNA and CDR2 is YNFKEQ. This CDR3 is 16 amino acids long. CDR3 nucleotide sequence: TGTGCCAGCAGCCAGACCTCGGCGGCCAACCAAGAGACCCAGTACTTC. Protein product: CASSQTSAANQETQYF.

The chain is built from TRBV7-2 and TRBJ1-1; D unresolved. There are 13 residues in the CDR3. The germline CDR1 and CDR2 sequences are SGHTA and FQGNSA. Trimming left V 2 bases short and J 4 bases short, with 8 bases between. The CDR3, as DNA: TGTGCCAGCAGCTTATTACTGACCACTGAAGCTTTCTTT. Translating it yields CASSLLLTTEAFF.

The chain couples TRBV7-9 to TRBJ2-7; no clear D. The CDR3 covers 13 residues. Trimming stripped 3 bases from V and 4 bases from J, with 10 bases between. The germline V gene has CDR1 SEHNR and CDR2 FQNEAQ (reference sequence). This chain's CDR3 is CASSFSSPYEQYF. Written as DNA, the CDR3 is TGTGCCAGCAGCTTTTCATCGCCGTACGAGCAGTACTTC.

The genes are TRBV18 and TRBJ1-3; D is possibly TRBD1 (5 bases). Germline V CDR1 and CDR2: KGHSH, LQKENI. The CDR3 length is 16 residues. Trimming left V 3 bases short and J 0 bases short, with 12 bases between. CDR3 in amino acids: CASSPVQDRSGNTIYF. CDR3 coding DNA: TGTGCCAGCTCACCGGTACAGGACCGCTCTGGAAACACCATATATTTT.

This chain connects TRBV29-1 to TRBJ2-5; 10 bases line up with TRBD1. The trim removed 3 bases at V and 6 bases at J, leaving 4 bases unmatched. The CDR3 runs to 13 residues. Germline CDR1 SQVTM, CDR2 ANQGSEA. CDR3 nucleotides: TGCAGCGTTGAGGGGACAGGGGAAAAGACCCAGTACTTC. Amino acids: CSVEGTGEKTQYF.

This chain joins TRBV7-9 and TRBJ2-1; D uncertain. This CDR3 contains 15 residues. V was shortened by 2 bases and J by 4 bases, with 12 bases between the two germline ends. CDR1 SEHNR and CDR2 FQNEAQ come from the germline V gene (reference sequence). CDR3 sequence reads: CASSLRSSTYNEQFF. DNA for the CDR3: TGTGCCAGCAGCTTAAGGTCGTCAACGTACAATGAGCAGTTCTTC.

The table lists this clone with a count of one. V and J are TRBV5-4 and TRBJ1-2, with a weak D call TRBD1 (5 bases). Germline V gene data show CDR1 as SGHNT and CDR2 as YYREEE (reference sequence). CDR3 size: 13 residues. V lost 6 bases, J lost 8 bases, and 17 bases lay in between. CDR3: CASTPPGGDGYTF. CDR3 coding DNA: TGTGCCAGCACCCCCCCCGGCGGGGACGGCTACACCTTC.

This sequence joins TRBV9 and TRBJ1-2; 7 bases match TRBD1. The CDR3 loop spans 15 amino acids. With 0 bases clipped from V and 7 bases from J, the junction kept 9 bases outside the gene matches. The germline CDR1 and CDR2 sequences are SGDLS and YYNGEE. CDR3 loop: CASSVAHRGAGGYTF. CDR3 coding DNA: TGTGCCAGCAGCGTAGCTCACAGGGGCGCGGGTGGCTACACCTTC.

This sequence joins TRBV5-5 and TRBJ2-3; perhaps TRBD1 as D (6 bases). V was shortened by 2 bases and J by 6 bases, with 16 bases between the two germline ends. The CDR3 contains 15 residues. Germline lookup yields CDR1 SGHKS and CDR2 YYEKEE (reference sequence). The CDR3 region has the DNA TGTGCCAGCAGCTTAGGGACAAGAGTAGAGGATACGCAGTATTTT. This translates into CASSLGTRVEDTQYF.

The chain combines TRBV11-2 with TRBJ2-7; D unresolved. This CDR3 is 14 amino acids long. The ends were cut back, 8 bases at V and 0 bases at J, with 14 bases in the middle. Germline V gene lookup returns CDR1 SGHAT and CDR2 FQNNGV. The CDR3 DNA reads as TGTGCCAGCCGCAAGATTCCAAACTCCTACGAGCAGTACTTC. Its protein product is CASRKIPNSYEQYF.

This chain's CDR3 is CASTKGGDHNEQFF. CDR3 nucleotide sequence: TGTGCCAGCACCAAGGGAGGGGACCACAATGAGCAGTTCTTC. The J gene is TRBJ2-1, the V gene TRBV7-2, with 7 nucleotides matching TRBD2. The CDR3 runs to 14 residues. V shed 7 bases, J shed 5 bases, and the junction held 8 bases outside the gene matches. Germline assignment: CDR1 SGHTA and CDR2 FQGNSA. Filled out from reference TRBV7-2 and TRBJ2-1, the complete variable domain reads GAGVSQSPSNKVTEKGKDVELRCDPISGHTALYWYRQSLGQGLEFLIYFQGNSAPDKSGLPSDRFSAERTGGSVSTLTIQRTQQEDSAVYLCASTKGGDHNEQFFGPGTRLTVL.

This clone was observed once. The chain is built from TRBV6-6 and TRBJ1-1; D not resolved. V gave up 9 bases and J gave up 1 base, with 9 bases separating them. CDR1 and CDR2 (germline): MNHNY, SVGAGI (reference sequence). The CDR3 has 12 residues. CDR3 in amino acids: CASGRANTEAFF. The CDR3 DNA reads TGTGCCAGTGGCCGGGCGAACACTGAAGCTTTCTTT.